A selection of T cell receptor beta chains follows, all from one sample in a study of CXCR3-negative and CXCR3-positive naive CD8 T cells. TCRdb derives one entry per CDR3 protein from the 5' RACE reads, leaving out DNA. Recorded for this sample: roughly 40,000 distinct CDR3 sequences. Sequencing used memory CD8+ T cells from blood. These receptors were obtained from a human donor in good health. Some clones in this sample may be carry-over from other donors' samples. CDR3s include the opening cysteine and the closing phenylalanine or tryptophan. Fields, in order: CDR3 length, J gene, clone size, V gene, CDR3 protein. The size of a clone is reported for some rows only, either as once, few or many, or as a class for expanded clones.

cdr3_length: 15; j_call: TRBJ1-2; clone_size: -; v_call: TRBV29-1; cdr3_aa: CSVGTGQGFGYGYTF
cdr3_length: 15; j_call: TRBJ2-7; clone_size: -; v_call: TRBV5-1; cdr3_aa: CASSLGGGESYEQYF
cdr3_length: 18; j_call: TRBJ2-2; clone_size: -; v_call: TRBV29-1; cdr3_aa: CSVWLAGGLHRRTGELFF
cdr3_length: 14; j_call: TRBJ1-1; clone_size: -; v_call: TRBV20-1; cdr3_aa: CSARDRDRFTEAFF
cdr3_length: 13; j_call: TRBJ2-1; clone_size: -; v_call: TRBV29-1; cdr3_aa: CSSGQGDYNEQFF
cdr3_length: 16; j_call: TRBJ2-1; clone_size: -; v_call: TRBV7-9; cdr3_aa: CASSAPLGVGYNEQFF
cdr3_length: 15; j_call: TRBJ1-5; clone_size: -; v_call: TRBV15; cdr3_aa: CATSRDKGPNKPQHF
cdr3_length: 15; j_call: TRBJ1-1; clone_size: -; v_call: TRBV20-1; cdr3_aa: CSARLPTRLNTEAFF
cdr3_length: 17; j_call: TRBJ2-1; clone_size: -; v_call: TRBV10-3; cdr3_aa: CAISGTSGRSSYNEQFF
cdr3_length: 18; j_call: TRBJ2-3; clone_size: -; v_call: TRBV7-8; cdr3_aa: CASSSTSGGILSTDTQYF
cdr3_length: 15; j_call: TRBJ2-7; clone_size: -; v_call: TRBV7-2; cdr3_aa: CASSLEANTGYEQYF
cdr3_length: 14; j_call: TRBJ2-7; clone_size: -; v_call: TRBV7-2; cdr3_aa: CASSQGRTLYEQYF
cdr3_length: 12; j_call: TRBJ2-2; clone_size: -; v_call: TRBV29-1; cdr3_aa: CSVAQNTGELFF
cdr3_length: 17; j_call: TRBJ2-2; clone_size: -; v_call: TRBV6-5; cdr3_aa: CASSYSTRERATGELFF
cdr3_length: 14; j_call: TRBJ2-1; clone_size: -; v_call: TRBV12-3/TRBV12-4; cdr3_aa: CASRTGEINNEQFF
cdr3_length: 16; j_call: TRBJ2-7; clone_size: -; v_call: TRBV13; cdr3_aa: CASVPAAAGSPYEQYF
cdr3_length: 17; j_call: TRBJ2-5; clone_size: -; v_call: TRBV7-2; cdr3_aa: CASTSGGAAAEGETQYF
cdr3_length: 16; j_call: TRBJ2-2; clone_size: -; v_call: TRBV6-5; cdr3_aa: CASSFSGGGNTGELFF
cdr3_length: 13; j_call: TRBJ2-2; clone_size: -; v_call: TRBV29-1; cdr3_aa: CSASGVVTGELFF
cdr3_length: 12; j_call: TRBJ2-7; clone_size: -; v_call: TRBV29-1; cdr3_aa: CSINYIGDEQYF
cdr3_length: 14; j_call: TRBJ2-7; clone_size: medium-sized; v_call: TRBV7-9; cdr3_aa: CASSLVSQFYEQYF
cdr3_length: 15; j_call: TRBJ2-3; clone_size: -; v_call: TRBV4-3; cdr3_aa: CASSQDDRDTDTQYF
cdr3_length: 16; j_call: TRBJ2-1; clone_size: -; v_call: TRBV3-1; cdr3_aa: CASSQESTSGSPEQFF
cdr3_length: 14; j_call: TRBJ1-2; clone_size: -; v_call: TRBV27; cdr3_aa: CASSTLGKRSGYTF
cdr3_length: 16; j_call: TRBJ2-7; clone_size: -; v_call: TRBV20-1; cdr3_aa: CSARSPLPGSTYEQYF
cdr3_length: 12; j_call: TRBJ2-7; clone_size: -; v_call: TRBV7-2; cdr3_aa: CASSFNFYEQYF
cdr3_length: 14; j_call: TRBJ1-5; clone_size: -; v_call: TRBV20-1; cdr3_aa: CSARDLGYGQPQHF
cdr3_length: 11; j_call: TRBJ2-5; clone_size: -; v_call: TRBV29-1; cdr3_aa: CSVEDNETQYF
cdr3_length: 15; j_call: TRBJ1-4; clone_size: -; v_call: TRBV5-1; cdr3_aa: CASSSGQGDNEKLFF
cdr3_length: 14; j_call: TRBJ2-1; clone_size: -; v_call: TRBV12-3/TRBV12-4; cdr3_aa: CASSPGGSYNEQFF
cdr3_length: 13; j_call: TRBJ2-7; clone_size: -; v_call: TRBV5-5; cdr3_aa: CATGQGLSYEQYF
cdr3_length: 15; j_call: TRBJ1-2; clone_size: -; v_call: TRBV14; cdr3_aa: CASSQDPGPDYGYTF
cdr3_length: 15; j_call: TRBJ1-1; clone_size: -; v_call: TRBV4-3; cdr3_aa: CASSQGARVNTEAFF
cdr3_length: 13; j_call: TRBJ2-1; clone_size: -; v_call: TRBV29-1; cdr3_aa: CSVVGDKYNEQFF
cdr3_length: 17; j_call: TRBJ2-1; clone_size: -; v_call: TRBV20-1; cdr3_aa: CSRVGSEGLGSYNEQFF
cdr3_length: 11; j_call: TRBJ2-5; clone_size: -; v_call: TRBV27; cdr3_aa: CASSLSGPWYF
cdr3_length: 14; j_call: TRBJ1-1; clone_size: -; v_call: TRBV7-2; cdr3_aa: CASSLVGGPTEAFF
cdr3_length: 14; j_call: TRBJ2-5; clone_size: -; v_call: TRBV29-1; cdr3_aa: CSVDSGTGKETQYF
cdr3_length: 15; j_call: TRBJ1-2; clone_size: -; v_call: TRBV6-4; cdr3_aa: CASSDSRTGNYGYTF
cdr3_length: 16; j_call: TRBJ2-5; clone_size: -; v_call: TRBV14; cdr3_aa: CASSLRDRGREETQYF
cdr3_length: 12; j_call: TRBJ2-1; clone_size: -; v_call: TRBV7-2; cdr3_aa: CASSLQGNEQFF